This note documents a single T cell receptor (beta chain) sequence. The protocol was immunoSEQ multiplex PCR, while the TCRdb copy is restricted to in-frame clones and leaves out a portion. The table records 400,000 to 500,000 clones, approximately 88% of them present only once. These data are taken from a study of blood T cell repertoires in COVID-19. Study-wide context: COVID-19 samples, acute and convalescent, were from the United States, Italy and Spain.

Germline loops: CDR1 SGHNT, CDR2 YYREEE (reference sequence). CDR3 length equals 14 residues. V dropped 1 base and J dropped 0 bases, with 5 bases sitting between them. The sequenced sample consisted of PBMCs or T cells enriched from blood (not recorded which). The origin of this receptor is a woman aged 40-49 years who had recovered from COVID-19. This sequence joins TRBV5-4 and TRBJ1-3; D gene unclear. For the CDR3, the DNA is TGTGCCAGCAGCTTGCGGGGCTCTGGAAACACCATATATTTT. Its translation: CASSLRGSGNTIYF.